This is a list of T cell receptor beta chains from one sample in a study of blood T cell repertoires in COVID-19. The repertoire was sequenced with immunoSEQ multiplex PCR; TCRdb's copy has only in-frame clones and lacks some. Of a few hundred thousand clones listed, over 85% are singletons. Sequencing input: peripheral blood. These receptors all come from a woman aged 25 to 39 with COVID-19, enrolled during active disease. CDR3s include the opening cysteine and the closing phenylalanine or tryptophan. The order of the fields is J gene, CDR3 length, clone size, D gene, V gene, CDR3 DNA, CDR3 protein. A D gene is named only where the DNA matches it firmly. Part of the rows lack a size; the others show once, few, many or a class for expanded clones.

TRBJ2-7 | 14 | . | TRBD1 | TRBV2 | TGTGCCAGCAGAATCACAGGGGTGATGAACGAGCAGTACTTC | CASRITGVMNEQYF
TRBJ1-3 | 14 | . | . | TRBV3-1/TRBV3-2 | TGTGCCAGCAGTCCCGGGACTCTGGGAAACACCATATATTTT | CASSPGTLGNTIYF
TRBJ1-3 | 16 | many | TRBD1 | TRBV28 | TGTGCCAGCAGCCCAACAGGGGAGGATTCTGGAAACACCATATATTTT | CASSPTGEDSGNTIYF
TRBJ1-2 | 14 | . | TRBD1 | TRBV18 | TGTGCCAGCTCACCTTACAGGGGGGAGAGCGGCTACACCTTC | CASSPYRGESGYTF
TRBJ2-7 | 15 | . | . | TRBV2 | TGTGCCAGCAGTGTGCCGTCAGGGGACTCCTACGAGCAGTACTTC | CASSVPSGDSYEQYF
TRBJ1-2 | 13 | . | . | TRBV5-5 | TGTGCCAGCAGCTTGGACAGGGTTGGTGGCTACACCTTC | CASSLDRVGGYTF
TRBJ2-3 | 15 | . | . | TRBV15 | TGTGCCACCAGCAGAGATCTAGGTAGCACAGATACGCAGTATTTT | CATSRDLGSTDTQYF
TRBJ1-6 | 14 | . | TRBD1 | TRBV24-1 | TGTGCCACCAGTGAGGGACAGGACGGTTCACCCCTCCACTTT | CATSEGQDGSPLHF
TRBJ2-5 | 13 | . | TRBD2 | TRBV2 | TGTGCCAGCAGTGCCGGGACTAGGGGGATTAGGTACTTC | CASSAGTRGIRYF
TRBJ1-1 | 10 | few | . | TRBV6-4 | TGTGCCAGCAGTGCCGGTGAAGCTTTCTTT | CASSAGEAFF
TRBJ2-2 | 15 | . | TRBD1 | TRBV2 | TGTGCCAGCAGTGGACAGGGGGCGGGGACCGGGGAGCTGTTTTTT | CASSGQGAGTGELFF
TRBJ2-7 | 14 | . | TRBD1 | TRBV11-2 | TGTGCCAGCAGCTTAGCCACAGGGGTCAGGGAGCAGTACTTC | CASSLATGVREQYF
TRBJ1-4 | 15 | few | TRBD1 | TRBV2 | TGTGCCAGCAGTGGAGACAGGGGCGGTAATGAAAAACTGTTTTTT | CASSGDRGGNEKLFF
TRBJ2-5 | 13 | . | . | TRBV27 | TGTGCCAGCAGCGTTTACAAGCAAGAGACCCAGTACTTC | CASSVYKQETQYF
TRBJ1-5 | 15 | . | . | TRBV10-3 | TGTGCCATCAGTGATCCCCGACAGAACAATCAGCCCCAGCATTTT | CAISDPRQNNQPQHF
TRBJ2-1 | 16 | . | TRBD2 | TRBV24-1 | TGTGCCACCAGTGAGTTTAGCGGGAGCTCCTACAATGAGCAGTTCTTC | CATSEFSGSSYNEQFF
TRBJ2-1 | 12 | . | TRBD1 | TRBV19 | TGTGCCAGTACTCATGGACAGGGTGGATTGGTCTTC | CASTHGQGGLVF
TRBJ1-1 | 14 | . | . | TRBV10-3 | TGTGCCATCAGTGACCCGCGGGCCGCGGGCGAAGCTTTCTTT | CAISDPRAAGEAFF
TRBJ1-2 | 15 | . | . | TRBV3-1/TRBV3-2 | TGTGCCAGCAGCCCAGAGGTCAGGGGCTTCTATGGCTACACCTTC | CASSPEVRGFYGYTF
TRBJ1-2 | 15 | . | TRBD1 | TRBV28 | TGTGCCAGCAGCCGACAGGGAACGGGTAACTATGGCTACACCTTC | CASSRQGTGNYGYTF
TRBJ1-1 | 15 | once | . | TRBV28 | TGTGCCAGCAGCACCCTCGCCACGGTGAACACTGAAGCTTTCTTT | CASSTLATVNTEAFF
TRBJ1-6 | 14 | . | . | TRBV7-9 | TGTGCCAGCAGCTTAGCGGGCAGAGGGTCACCCCTCCACTTT | CASSLAGRGSPLHF
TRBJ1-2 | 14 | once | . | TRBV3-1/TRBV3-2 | TGTGCCAGCAGCACTCAACAGGGTGCCTATGGCTACACCTTC | CASSTQQGAYGYTF
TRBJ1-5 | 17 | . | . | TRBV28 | TGTGCCAGCAGCCGCCCGGGGGGTACATATAGCAATCAGCCCCAGCATTTT | CASSRPGGTYSNQPQHF
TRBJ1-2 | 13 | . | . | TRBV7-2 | TGTGCCAGCAGCTTGGACAACTCCTATGGCTACACCTTC | CASSLDNSYGYTF
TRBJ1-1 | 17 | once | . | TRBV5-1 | TGCGCCAGCAGCTTGGCCAGGGGACAACATTCGAACACTGAAGCTTTCTTT | CASSLARGQHSNTEAFF
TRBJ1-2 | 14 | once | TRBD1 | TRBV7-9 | TGTGCCAGCAGCTTATGGGACAGGTCTTATGGCTACACCTTC | CASSLWDRSYGYTF
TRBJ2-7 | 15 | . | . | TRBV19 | TGTGCCAGTAGTATAGATACCAGTGATACATACGAGCAGTACTTC | CASSIDTSDTYEQYF
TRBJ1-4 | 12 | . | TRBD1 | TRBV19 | TGTGCCAGTAGACAGGGGAATGAAAAACTGTTTTTT | CASRQGNEKLFF
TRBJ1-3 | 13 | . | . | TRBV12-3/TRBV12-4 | TGTGCCAGCAGTCCCGGACAGGGAAACACCATATATTTT | CASSPGQGNTIYF
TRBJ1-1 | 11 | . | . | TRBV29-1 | TGCAGCGTCCAGGGCCTAACTGAAGCTTTCTTT | CSVQGLTEAFF
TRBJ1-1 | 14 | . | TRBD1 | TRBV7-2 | TGTGCCAGCAGCGCAGACAGGGGGAGCACTGAAGCTTTCTTT | CASSADRGSTEAFF
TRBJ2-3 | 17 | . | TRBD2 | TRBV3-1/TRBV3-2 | TGTGCCAGCAGCCCACTCCAACTAGCCCGGGAGGCAGATACGCAGTATTTT | CASSPLQLAREADTQYF
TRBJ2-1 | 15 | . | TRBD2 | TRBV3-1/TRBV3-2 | TGTGCCAGCAGGCTAGCGGGGGGGACCTACAATGAGCAGTTCTTC | CASRLAGGTYNEQFF
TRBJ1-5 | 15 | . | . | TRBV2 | TGTGCCAGCACCCTTGCAGGGAACGGCAATCAGCCCCAGCATTTT | CASTLAGNGNQPQHF